The 9 T cell receptor beta chains in this list originate from one sample, sequenced in a study of T-cell reconstitution after alpha-beta-depleted transplantation in children. Preparation of the TCRbeta library was carried out with unique molecular identifiers. One entry per CDR3 protein results from TCRdb running MiXCR on the PCR reads. Of roughly 340,000 distinct CDR3 sequences listed, under 20% are singletons. This specimen consisted of PBMCs, mostly from graft donor cells, obtained 360 days after TCRalphabeta/CD19-depleted stem cell transplant. The receptors here all came from a male patient between 2 and 10 years old who had a stem cell transplant for acute lymphoblastic leukemia, so the T cells may come from the graft donor.

V is TRBV20-1 and J is TRBJ2-3; TRBD1 matches 8 bases. The CDR3 extends over 13 amino acids. In germline, CDR1 is DFQATT, CDR2 SNEGSKA (reference sequence). V trimming: 4 bases; J trimming: 5 bases; junction bases outside the gene matches: 5. The CDR3 bases are TGCAGTGCTACCAGGGGGCTGAGAGATACGCAGTATTTT. Translated: CSATRGLRDTQYF.

The CDR3: CASSVDRREGYNEQFF. In DNA, the CDR3 is TGTGCCAGCAGCGTAGACAGGCGGGAGGGATACAATGAGCAGTTCTTC. The J gene is TRBJ2-1, the V gene TRBV9, with 9 positions matching TRBD2. CDR1 and CDR2 (germline): SGDLS, YYNGEE. The CDR3 runs to 16 residues. J gave up 4 bases and V 0 bases, and 5 bases lay outside the gene matches.

This clonotype occurred many times. The chain combines TRBV10-3 with TRBJ2-7; the D gene is possibly TRBD1 (5 bases). Germline CDR1 is ENHRY and CDR2 is SYGVKD. With 1 base removed from V and 5 bases from J, the gap between germline ends came to 12 bases. The CDR3 contains 14 residues. DNA of the CDR3: TGTGCCATCAGTGAGTTTATGTCAGGGAACGAGCAGTACTTC. It translates to CAISEFMSGNEQYF.

The CDR3 loop reads CASSPLAGGLLAPPYEQYF. The CDR3 DNA is TGTGCCAGCTCACCCCTAGCCGGGGGGTTACTAGCGCCCCCCTACGAGCAGTACTTC. The gene calls are TRBV18 and TRBJ2-7, with 7 bases identical to TRBD2. In germline, CDR1 is KGHSH, CDR2 LQKENI. The CDR3 totals 19 residues. The J segment lost 2 bases and the V segment lost 3 bases, leaving 19 bases of the junction unmatched.

The chain links TRBV11-2 to TRBJ2-7; a weak D match, TRBD2 (5 bases). Trimming removed 5 bases from V and 2 bases from J, with 10 bases in between. The CDR3 is 13 residues long. From germline, CDR1 is SGHAT and CDR2 FQNNGV. The CDR3: CASSRGPTYEQYF. The DNA of the CDR3 is TGTGCCAGCAGCCGCGGGCCCACCTACGAGCAGTACTTC.

This clonotype was detected ten times or more. CDR3 nucleotide sequence: TGTGCCATCAGTGTGACAGGGAAGGAGCCCCAGCATTTT. It encodes CAISVTGKEPQHF. The chain recombines TRBV10-3 with TRBJ1-5; 7 bases agree with TRBD1. This CDR3 spans 13 amino acids. The germline gives CDR1 ENHRY, CDR2 SYGVKD. With V trimmed by 4 bases and J by 8 bases, 5 bases remained unmatched.

The gene calls are TRBV5-1 and TRBJ2-1; 10 positions match TRBD2. CDR1 is SGHRS, CDR2 YFSETQ, per germline. This CDR3 comprises 17 residues. V shed 4 bases, J shed 3 bases, and the junction held 10 bases outside the gene matches. CDR3 amino acids: CASSQSGLADLYNEQFF. Here the CDR3 DNA reads TGCGCCAGCAGCCAATCAGGACTAGCGGATCTCTACAATGAGCAGTTCTTC.

This clonotype was observed a handful of times. The V gene is TRBV28, the J gene TRBJ2-3; 7 positions agree with TRBD2. The V segment lost 5 bases and the J segment 0 bases; nucleotides outside the gene matches: 14. Germline CDR1 and CDR2: MDHEN and SYDVKM. The CDR3 length is 18 residues. This chain's CDR3 is CASSHTAAGDASTDTQYF. CDR3 in DNA: TGTGCCAGCAGTCACACAGCGGCGGGAGACGCGAGCACAGATACGCAGTATTTT.

With respect to this clonotype: Compared with germline, one end of the junction differs, possibly owing to a read error. The gene calls are TRBV4-3 and TRBJ2-1, with D tentatively TRBD2 (5 bases). The germline CDR1 and CDR2 sequences are LGHNA and YSLEER. There are 16 residues in the CDR3. CDR3 in amino acids: CASTQSFSGGYNEQFF. In nucleotides, the CDR3 is TGCGCCAGCACCCAAAGTTTTTCCGGCGGGTACAATGAGCAGTTCTTC.